This T cell receptor (beta chain) was identified in a study of control samples from healthy donors and cancer patients. This clone was detected once. The CDR3 runs 13 residues. V gave up 10 bases and J gave up 4 bases; unmatched junction bases: 10. Germline CDR1 is MNHEY and CDR2 is SVGAGI. Method: immunoSEQ multiplex PCR; TCRdb's copy keeps in-frame clones and lacks some. The sample holds 100,000 to 150,000 clones, about nine tenths seen once. Sequences were obtained from blood. This sequence joins TRBV6-5 and TRBJ2-7, with 7 bases identical to TRBD1. The receptor comes from a man aged 35 to 55 in good health. The CDR3 loop reads CATTGTDRYEQYF. CDR3 coding DNA: TGTGCCACTACCGGGACAGATAGGTACGAGCAGTACTTC.